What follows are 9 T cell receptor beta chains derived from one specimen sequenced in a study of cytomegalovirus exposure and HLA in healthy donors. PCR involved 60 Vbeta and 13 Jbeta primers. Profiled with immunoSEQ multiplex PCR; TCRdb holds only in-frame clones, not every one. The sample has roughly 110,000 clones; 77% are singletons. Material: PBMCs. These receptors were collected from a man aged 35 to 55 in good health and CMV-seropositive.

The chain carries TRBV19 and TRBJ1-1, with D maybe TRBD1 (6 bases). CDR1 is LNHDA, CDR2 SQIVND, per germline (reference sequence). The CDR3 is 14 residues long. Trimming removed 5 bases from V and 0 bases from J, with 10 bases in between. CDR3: CASSSDRVNTEAFF. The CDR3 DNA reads TGTGCCAGTAGTTCGGACAGAGTGAACACTGAAGCTTTCTTT.

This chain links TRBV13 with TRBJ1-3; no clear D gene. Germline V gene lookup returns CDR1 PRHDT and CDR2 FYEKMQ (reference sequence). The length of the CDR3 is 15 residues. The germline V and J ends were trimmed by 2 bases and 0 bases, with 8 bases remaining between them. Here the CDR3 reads CASSLRTVSGNTIYF. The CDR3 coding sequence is TGTGCCAGCAGCTTAAGAACAGTCTCTGGAAACACCATATATTTT.

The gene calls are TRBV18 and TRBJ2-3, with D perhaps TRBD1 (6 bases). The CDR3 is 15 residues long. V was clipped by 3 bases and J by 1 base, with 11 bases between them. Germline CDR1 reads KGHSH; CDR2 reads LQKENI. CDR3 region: CASSPGARGTDTQYF. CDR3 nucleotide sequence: TGTGCCAGCTCACCGGGGGCACGAGGCACAGATACGCAGTATTTT. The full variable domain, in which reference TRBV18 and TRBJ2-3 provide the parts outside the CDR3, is NAGVMQNPRHLVRRRGQEARLRCSPMKGHSHVYWYRQLPEEGLKFMVYLQKENIIDESGMPKERFSAEFPKEGPSILRIQQVVRGDSAAYFCASSPGARGTDTQYFGPGTRLTVL.

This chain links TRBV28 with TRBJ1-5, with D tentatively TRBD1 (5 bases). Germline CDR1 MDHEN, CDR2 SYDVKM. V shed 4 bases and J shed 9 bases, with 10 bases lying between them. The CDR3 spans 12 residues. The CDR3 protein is CASSSQGTPQHF. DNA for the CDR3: TGTGCCAGCAGTTCCCAGGGTACGCCCCAGCATTTT. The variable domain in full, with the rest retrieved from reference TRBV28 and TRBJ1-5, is DVKVTQSSRYLVKRTGEKVFLECVQDMDHENMFWYRQDPGLGLRLIYFSYDVKMKEKGDIPEGYSVSREKKERFSLILESASTNQTSMYLCASSSQGTPQHFGDGTRLSIL.

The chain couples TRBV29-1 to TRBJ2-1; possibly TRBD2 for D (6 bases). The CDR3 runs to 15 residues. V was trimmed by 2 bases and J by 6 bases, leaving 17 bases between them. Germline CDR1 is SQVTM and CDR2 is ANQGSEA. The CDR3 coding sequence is TGCAGCGTTGAACGAAGAGGGCTAGCGAGCAATGAGCAGTTCTTC. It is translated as CSVERRGLASNEQFF.

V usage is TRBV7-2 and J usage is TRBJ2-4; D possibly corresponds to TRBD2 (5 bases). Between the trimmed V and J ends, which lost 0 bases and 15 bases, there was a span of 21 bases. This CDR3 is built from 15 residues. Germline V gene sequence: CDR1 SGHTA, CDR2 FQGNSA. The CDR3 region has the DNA TGTGCCAGCAGCTTAGCGAGGGCAGGAGCTAGGACGGCGTACTTC. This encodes CASSLARAGARTAYF. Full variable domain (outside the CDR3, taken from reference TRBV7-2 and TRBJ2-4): GAGVSQSPSNKVTEKGKDVELRCDPISGHTALYWYRQSLGQGLEFLIYFQGNSAPDKSGLPSDRFSAERTGGSVSTLTIQRTQQEDSAVYLCASSLARAGARTAYFGAGTRLSVL.

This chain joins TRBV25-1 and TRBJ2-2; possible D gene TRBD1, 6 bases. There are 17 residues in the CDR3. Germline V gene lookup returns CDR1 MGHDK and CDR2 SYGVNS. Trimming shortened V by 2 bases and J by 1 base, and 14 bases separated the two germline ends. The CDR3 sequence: CASSETLGGRNTGELFF. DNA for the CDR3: TGTGCCAGCAGTGAAACCCTAGGGGGAAGGAACACCGGGGAGCTGTTTTTT.

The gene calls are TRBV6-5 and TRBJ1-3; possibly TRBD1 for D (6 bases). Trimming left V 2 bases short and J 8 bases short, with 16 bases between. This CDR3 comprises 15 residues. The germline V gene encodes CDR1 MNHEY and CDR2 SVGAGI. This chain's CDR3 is CASSYNLGQGHTIYF. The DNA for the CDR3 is TGTGCCAGCAGTTACAATCTGGGTCAGGGGCACACCATATATTTT.

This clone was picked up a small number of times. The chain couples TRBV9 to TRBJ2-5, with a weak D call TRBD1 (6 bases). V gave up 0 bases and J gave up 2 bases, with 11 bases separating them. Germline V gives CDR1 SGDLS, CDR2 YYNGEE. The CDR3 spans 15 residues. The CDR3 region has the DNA TGTGCCAGCAGCGTAGGGGACACGGATCAAGAGACCCAGTACTTC. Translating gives CASSVGDTDQETQYF.